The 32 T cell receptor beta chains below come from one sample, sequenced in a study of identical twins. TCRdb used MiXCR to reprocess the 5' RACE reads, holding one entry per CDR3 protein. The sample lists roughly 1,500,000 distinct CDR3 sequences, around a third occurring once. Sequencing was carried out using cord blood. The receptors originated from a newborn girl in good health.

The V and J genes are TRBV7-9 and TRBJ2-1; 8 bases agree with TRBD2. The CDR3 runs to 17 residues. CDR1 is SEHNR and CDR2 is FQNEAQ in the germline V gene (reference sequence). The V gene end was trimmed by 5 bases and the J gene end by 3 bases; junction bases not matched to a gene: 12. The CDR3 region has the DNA TGTGCCAGCAGCCACACATTTAGCAGCGGGAGCTACAATGAGCAGTTCTTC. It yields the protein CASSHTFSSGSYNEQFF.

The CDR3 protein is CSAAQVPARDTQYF. CDR3 bases: TGCAGTGCTGCCCAGGTTCCCGCAAGAGATACGCAGTATTTT. V and J are TRBV20-1 and TRBJ2-3, with D hard to call. CDR1 is DFQATT, CDR2 SNEGSKA, per germline (reference sequence). This CDR3 has 14 amino acids. The V end lost 5 bases, the J end lost 5 bases, and 17 bases lay between the germline ends.

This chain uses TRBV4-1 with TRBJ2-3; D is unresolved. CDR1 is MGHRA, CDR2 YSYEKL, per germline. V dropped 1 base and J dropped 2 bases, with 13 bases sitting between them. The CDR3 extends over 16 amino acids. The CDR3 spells CASSQVLSRYTDTQYF. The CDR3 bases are TGCGCCAGCAGCCAAGTTCTCTCGCGGTACACAGATACGCAGTATTTT.

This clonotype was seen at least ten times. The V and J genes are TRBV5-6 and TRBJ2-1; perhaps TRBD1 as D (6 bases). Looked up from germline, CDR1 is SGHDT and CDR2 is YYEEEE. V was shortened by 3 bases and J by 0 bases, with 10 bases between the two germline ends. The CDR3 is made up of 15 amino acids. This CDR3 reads CASSSGDSSYNEQFF. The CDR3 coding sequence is TGTGCCAGCAGCTCAGGGGATAGCTCCTACAATGAGCAGTTCTTC.

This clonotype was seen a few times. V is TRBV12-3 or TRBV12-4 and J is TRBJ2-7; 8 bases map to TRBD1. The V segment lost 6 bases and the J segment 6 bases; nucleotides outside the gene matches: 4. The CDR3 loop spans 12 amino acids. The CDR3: CASRFDRGEQYF. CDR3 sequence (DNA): TGTGCCAGCAGATTTGACAGGGGCGAGCAGTACTTC.

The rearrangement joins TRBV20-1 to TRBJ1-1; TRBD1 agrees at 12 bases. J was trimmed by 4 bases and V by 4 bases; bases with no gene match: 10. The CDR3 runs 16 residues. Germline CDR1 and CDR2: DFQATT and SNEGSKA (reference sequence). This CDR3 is CSATKGTGGKGTEAFF. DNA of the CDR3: TGCAGTGCTACAAAGGGGACAGGGGGCAAAGGCACTGAAGCTTTCTTT.

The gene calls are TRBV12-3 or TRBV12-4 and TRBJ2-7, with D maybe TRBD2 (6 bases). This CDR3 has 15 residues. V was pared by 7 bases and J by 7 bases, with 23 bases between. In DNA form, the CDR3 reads TGTGCCAGCACCCGAGGAGGGCTACGGGTCAATGAGCAGTACTTC. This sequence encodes CASTRGGLRVNEQYF.

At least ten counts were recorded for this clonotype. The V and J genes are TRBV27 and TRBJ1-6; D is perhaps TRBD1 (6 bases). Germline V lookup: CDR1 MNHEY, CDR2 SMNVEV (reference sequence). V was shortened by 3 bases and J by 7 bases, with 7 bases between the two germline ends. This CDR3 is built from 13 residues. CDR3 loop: CASSFQGNSPLHF. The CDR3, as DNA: TGTGCCAGCAGTTTCCAGGGGAATTCACCCCTCCACTTT.

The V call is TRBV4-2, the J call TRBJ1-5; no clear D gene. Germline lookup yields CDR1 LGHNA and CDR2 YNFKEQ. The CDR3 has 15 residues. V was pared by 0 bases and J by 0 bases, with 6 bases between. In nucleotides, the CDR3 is TGTGCCAGCAGCCAAGAATACGTTAGCAATCAGCCCCAGCATTTT. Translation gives CASSQEYVSNQPQHF.

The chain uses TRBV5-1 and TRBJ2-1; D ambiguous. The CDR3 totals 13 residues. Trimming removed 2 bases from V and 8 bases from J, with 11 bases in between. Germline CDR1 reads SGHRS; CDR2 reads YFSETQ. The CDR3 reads CASSFRPRDEQFF. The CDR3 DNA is TGCGCCAGCAGCTTTCGCCCTAGGGATGAGCAGTTCTTC.

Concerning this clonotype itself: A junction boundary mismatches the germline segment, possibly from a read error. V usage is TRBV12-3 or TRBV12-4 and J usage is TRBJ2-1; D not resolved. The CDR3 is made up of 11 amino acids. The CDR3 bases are TGTTCCAGCAGGCAAAGCTATGAGCAGTTCTTC. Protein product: CSSRQSYEQFF.

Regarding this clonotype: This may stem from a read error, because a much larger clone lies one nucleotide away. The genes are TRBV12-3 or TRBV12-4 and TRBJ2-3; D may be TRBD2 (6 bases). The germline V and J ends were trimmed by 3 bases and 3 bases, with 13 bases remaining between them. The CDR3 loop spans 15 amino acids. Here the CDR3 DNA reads TGTGCCAGCAGTTTCTCGCGGGGTAGAACAGATACGCAGTATTTT. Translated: CASSFSRGRTDTQYF.

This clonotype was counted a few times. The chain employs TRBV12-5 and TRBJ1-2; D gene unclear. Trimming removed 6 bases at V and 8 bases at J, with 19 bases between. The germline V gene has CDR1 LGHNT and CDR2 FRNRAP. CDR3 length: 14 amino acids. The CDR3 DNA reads TGTGCTAGTGGCCCCCCTTTGGTAGGATCGGGCTACACCTTC. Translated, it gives CASGPPLVGSGYTF.

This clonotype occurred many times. The DNA for the CDR3 is TGTGCCAGCAGTTTACTGGGCCGTAATGAAAAACTGTTTTTT. Protein sequence: CASSLLGRNEKLFF. This chain uses TRBV27 with TRBJ1-4; the D is unclear. This CDR3 is built from 14 residues. Per the germline V gene, CDR1 is MNHEY and CDR2 is SMNVEV (reference sequence). The V end lost 2 bases, the J end lost 4 bases, and 8 bases lay between the germline ends.

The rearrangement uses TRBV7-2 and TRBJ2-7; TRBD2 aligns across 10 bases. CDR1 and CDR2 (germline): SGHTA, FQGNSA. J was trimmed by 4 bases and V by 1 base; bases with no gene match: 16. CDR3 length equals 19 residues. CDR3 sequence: CASSLGGVASGRGGYEQYF. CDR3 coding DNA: TGTGCCAGCAGCTTAGGAGGCGTGGCTAGCGGGAGAGGGGGGTACGAGCAGTACTTC. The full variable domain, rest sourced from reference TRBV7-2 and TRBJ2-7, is GAGVSQSPSNKVTEKGKDVELRCDPISGHTALYWYRQSLGQGLEFLIYFQGNSAPDKSGLPSDRFSAERTGGSVSTLTIQRTQQEDSAVYLCASSLGGVASGRGGYEQYFGPGTRLTVT.

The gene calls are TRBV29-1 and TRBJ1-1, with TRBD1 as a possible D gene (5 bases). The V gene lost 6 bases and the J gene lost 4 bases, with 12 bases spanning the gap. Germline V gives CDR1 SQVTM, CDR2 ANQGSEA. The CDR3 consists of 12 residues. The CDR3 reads CSVPGQGTEAFF. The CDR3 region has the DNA TGCAGCGTCCCCGGGCAGGGCACTGAAGCTTTCTTT.

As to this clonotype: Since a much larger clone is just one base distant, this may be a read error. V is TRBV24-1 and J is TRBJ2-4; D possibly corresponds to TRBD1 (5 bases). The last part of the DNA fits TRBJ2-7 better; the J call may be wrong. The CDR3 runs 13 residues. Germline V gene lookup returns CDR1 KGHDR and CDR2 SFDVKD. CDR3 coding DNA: TGTGCCACCGGTGATCCCAGGGAAAACGAGCAGTACTTC. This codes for CATGDPRENEQYF.

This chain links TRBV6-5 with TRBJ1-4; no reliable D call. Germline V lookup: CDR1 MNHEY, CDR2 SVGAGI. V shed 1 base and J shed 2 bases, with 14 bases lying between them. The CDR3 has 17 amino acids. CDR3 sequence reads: CASSYLPFGPTNEKLFF. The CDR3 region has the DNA TGTGCCAGCAGTTACTTACCTTTTGGACCCACTAATGAAAAACTGTTTTTT.

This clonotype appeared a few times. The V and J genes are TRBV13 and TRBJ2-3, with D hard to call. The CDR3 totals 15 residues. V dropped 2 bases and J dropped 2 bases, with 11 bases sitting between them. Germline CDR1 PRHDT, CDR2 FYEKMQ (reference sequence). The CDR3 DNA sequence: TGTGCCAGCAGCTTATCTCACTATACCACAGATACGCAGTATTTT. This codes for CASSLSHYTTDTQYF. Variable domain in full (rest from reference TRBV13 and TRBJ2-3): AAGVIQSPRHLIKEKRETATLKCYPIPRHDTVYWYQQGPGQDPQFLISFYEKMQSDKGSIPDRFSAQQFSDYHSELNMSSLELGDSALYFCASSLSHYTTDTQYFGPGTRLTVL.

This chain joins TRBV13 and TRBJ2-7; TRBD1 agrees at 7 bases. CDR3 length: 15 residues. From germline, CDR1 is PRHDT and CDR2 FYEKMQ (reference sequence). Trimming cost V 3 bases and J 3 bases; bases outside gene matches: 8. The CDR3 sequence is CASSFKDRVVYEQYF. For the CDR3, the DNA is TGTGCCAGCAGCTTTAAAGACAGGGTAGTCTACGAGCAGTACTTC.

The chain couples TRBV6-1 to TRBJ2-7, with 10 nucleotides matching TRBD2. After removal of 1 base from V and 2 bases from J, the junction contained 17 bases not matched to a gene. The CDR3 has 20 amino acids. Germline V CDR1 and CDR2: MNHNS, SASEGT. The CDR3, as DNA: TGTGCCAGCAGTGAAGTAAGACAGCAACTAGCGGGAAGATGGGCCTACGAGCAGTACTTC. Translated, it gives CASSEVRQQLAGRWAYEQYF.

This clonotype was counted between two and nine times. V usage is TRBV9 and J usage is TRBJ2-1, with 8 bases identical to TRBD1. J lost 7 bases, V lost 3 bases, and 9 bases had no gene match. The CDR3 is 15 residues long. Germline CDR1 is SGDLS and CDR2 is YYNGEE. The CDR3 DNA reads TGTGCCAGCAGCGGCGGACAGGGATGGCTGAATGAGCAGTTCTTC. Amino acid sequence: CASSGGQGWLNEQFF.

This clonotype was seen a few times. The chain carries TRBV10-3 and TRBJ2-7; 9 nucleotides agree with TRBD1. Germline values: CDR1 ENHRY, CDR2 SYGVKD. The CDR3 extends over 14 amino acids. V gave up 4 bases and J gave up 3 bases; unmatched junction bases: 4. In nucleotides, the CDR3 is TGTGCCATCAGTGCTCCGGACAGGGGCTACGAGCAGTACTTC. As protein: CAISAPDRGYEQYF.

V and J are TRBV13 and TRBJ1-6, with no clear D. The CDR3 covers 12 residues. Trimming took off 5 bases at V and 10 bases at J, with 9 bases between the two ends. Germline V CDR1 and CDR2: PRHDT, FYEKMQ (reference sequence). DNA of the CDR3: TGTGCCAGCAGCCCGCTGGGATCACCCCTCCACTTT. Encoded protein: CASSPLGSPLHF.

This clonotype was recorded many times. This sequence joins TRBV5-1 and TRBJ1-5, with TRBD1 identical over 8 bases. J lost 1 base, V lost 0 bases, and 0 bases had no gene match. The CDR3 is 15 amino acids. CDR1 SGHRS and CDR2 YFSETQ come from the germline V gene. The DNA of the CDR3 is TGCGCCAGCAGCTTGGGACAGGGGAGCAATCAGCCCCAGCATTTT. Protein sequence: CASSLGQGSNQPQHF.

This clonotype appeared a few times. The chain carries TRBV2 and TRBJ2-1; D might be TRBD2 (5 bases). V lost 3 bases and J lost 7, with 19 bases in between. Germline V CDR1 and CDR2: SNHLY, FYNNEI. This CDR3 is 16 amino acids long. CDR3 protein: CASSEGFPATGNEQFF. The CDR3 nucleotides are TGTGCCAGCAGTGAGGGGTTCCCCGCTACGGGAAATGAGCAGTTCTTC.

The CDR3 DNA follows: TGTGCCAGTAGTGGGCCTACAGGGGGCTACGAGCAGTACTTC. Translated: CASSGPTGGYEQYF. V gene TRBV19 combines with J gene TRBJ2-7, with TRBD1 identical over 8 bases. Trimming took 5 bases from V and 3 from J; bases not matched to a gene: 6. The CDR3 consists of 14 residues. Germline CDR1 is LNHDA and CDR2 is SQIVND (reference sequence).

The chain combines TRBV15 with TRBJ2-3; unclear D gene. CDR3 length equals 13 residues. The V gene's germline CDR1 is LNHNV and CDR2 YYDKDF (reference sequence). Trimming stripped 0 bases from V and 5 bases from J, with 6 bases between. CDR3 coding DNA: TGTGCCACCAGCAGAGATCCGGGAGATACGCAGTATTTT. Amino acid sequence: CATSRDPGDTQYF.

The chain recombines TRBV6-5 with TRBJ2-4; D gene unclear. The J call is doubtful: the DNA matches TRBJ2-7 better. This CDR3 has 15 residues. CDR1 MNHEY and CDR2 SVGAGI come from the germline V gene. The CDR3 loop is CASSSAVFGTYEQYF. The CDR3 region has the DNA TGTGCCAGCAGTTCTGCGGTGTTTGGGACCTACGAGCAGTACTTC.

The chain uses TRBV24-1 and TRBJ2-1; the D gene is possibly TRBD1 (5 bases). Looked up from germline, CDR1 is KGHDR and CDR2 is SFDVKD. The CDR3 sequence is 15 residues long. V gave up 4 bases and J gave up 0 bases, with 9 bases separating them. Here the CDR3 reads CATSEQGSSYNEQFF. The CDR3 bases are TGTGCCACCAGTGAGCAGGGTAGCTCCTACAATGAGCAGTTCTTC.

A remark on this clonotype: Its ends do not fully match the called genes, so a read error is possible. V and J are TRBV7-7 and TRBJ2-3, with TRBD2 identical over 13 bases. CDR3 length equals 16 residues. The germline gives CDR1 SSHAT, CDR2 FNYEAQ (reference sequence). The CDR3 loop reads CASSRGLAGNGDTQYF. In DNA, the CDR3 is TGTGCTAGCAGCCGGGGACTAGCGGGAAATGGAGATACGCAGTATTTT.

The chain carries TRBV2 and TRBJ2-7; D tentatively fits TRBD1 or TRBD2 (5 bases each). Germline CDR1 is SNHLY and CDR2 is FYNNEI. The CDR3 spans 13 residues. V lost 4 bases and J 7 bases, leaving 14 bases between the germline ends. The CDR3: CASSGDLPNEQYF. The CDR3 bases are TGTGCCAGCAGTGGGGACCTACCCAATGAGCAGTACTTC. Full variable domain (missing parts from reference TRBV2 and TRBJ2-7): EPEVTQTPSHQVTQMGQEVILRCVPISNHLYFYWYRQILGQKVEFLVSFYNNEISEKSEIFDDQFSVERPDGSNFTLKIRSTKLEDSAMYFCASSGDLPNEQYFGPGTRLTVT.